Listed here are 30 T cell receptor beta chains from one sample, sequenced in a study of T cell repertoires in cytomegalovirus infection (dated by TCRdb to between 2019 and 2020). Their antigens remain unidentified. The listed sequencing device is Illumina HiSeq 1500. Clones were called with MiXCR by TCRdb after fastp trimmed the public reads at Q25, and only in-frame beta chains were retained. Rows are unified per CDR3 protein, each entry keeping the most common DNA and genes. Counted in this sample were approximately 590,000 distinct CDR3 sequences; almost 40% of them appeared once. The ten most abundant clones make up 48% of the sample. What the treatment or condition label conveys for this sample: in vitro stimulation with specific CMV peptide epitopes to enrich CMV-specific T cells. The sequences come from cultured PBMCs, collected from culture after CMV antigen stimulation. The receptors originated from a human donor in good health (CMV status not recorded). Some clones in this sample may be carry-over from other donors' samples.

This clonotype came up a few times. The chain joins TRBV19 to TRBJ1-5; unclear D gene. V dropped 3 bases and J dropped 1 base, with 7 bases sitting between them. The CDR3 runs 14 residues. Germline CDR1 LNHDA, CDR2 SQIVND (reference sequence). The CDR3 DNA reads as TGTGCCAGTAGTATGGGGATAAGCAATCAGCCCCAGCATTTT. This sequence encodes CASSMGISNQPQHF.

This chain connects TRBV12-3 or TRBV12-4 to TRBJ2-1, with D perhaps assigned TRBD1 or TRBD2 (5 bases each). V was cut by 3 bases and J by 10 bases, with 16 bases left in between. This CDR3 is 14 amino acids long. The CDR3 bases are TGTGCCAGCAGTTTTTGGGGGACCTCCCCGGAGCAGTTCTTC. This encodes CASSFWGTSPEQFF.

This rearrangement joins TRBV6-6 to TRBJ2-7, with D possibly matching TRBD2 (5 bases). This CDR3 is 11 amino acids long. Germline CDR1 reads MNHNY; CDR2 reads SVGAGI (reference sequence). The germline V and J ends were trimmed by 8 bases and 3 bases, with 8 bases remaining between them. CDR3 nucleotide sequence: TGTGCCAGCGAGGGTTTCTACGAGCAGTACTTC. It translates to CASEGFYEQYF.

This clonotype was counted a few times. This sequence joins TRBV7-2 and TRBJ2-3; D is perhaps TRBD1 (6 bases). CDR1 SGHTA and CDR2 FQGNSA come from the germline V gene. The V and J ends lost 4 bases and 0 bases respectively, with 14 bases between them. The CDR3 spans 16 residues. The CDR3 coding sequence is TGTGCCAGCAGCTCCGAGCTAGGGGGAAGCACAGATACGCAGTATTTT. Translation gives CASSSELGGSTDTQYF. Filled out from reference TRBV7-2 and TRBJ2-3, the complete variable domain reads GAGVSQSPSNKVTEKGKDVELRCDPISGHTALYWYRQSLGQGLEFLIYFQGNSAPDKSGLPSDRFSAERTGGSVSTLTIQRTQQEDSAVYLCASSSELGGSTDTQYFGPGTRLTVL.

There are a few counts of this clonotype. The chain is built from TRBV7-2 and TRBJ2-2; a weak D match, TRBD1 (6 bases). The CDR3 consists of 13 residues. Trimming took off 5 bases at V and 7 bases at J, with 11 bases between the two ends. The germline V gene has CDR1 SGHTA and CDR2 FQGNSA. The CDR3 DNA reads TGTGCCAGCAGCATTACACAGGGCGGGGAGCTGTTTTTT. Translating it yields CASSITQGGELFF.

The genes are TRBV7-9 and TRBJ1-4; no firm D call. CDR3 length equals 14 residues. The V end lost 5 bases, the J end lost 8 bases, and 15 bases lay between the germline ends. Germline CDR1 SEHNR, CDR2 FQNEAQ (reference sequence). CDR3 in amino acids: CASSPLPQGEKLFF. CDR3 nucleotides: TGTGCCAGCAGCCCCCTCCCGCAAGGAGAAAAACTGTTTTTT.

The rearrangement links TRBV11-2 to TRBJ2-2, with D unresolved. The germline V and J ends were trimmed by 4 bases and 6 bases, with 9 bases remaining between them. From germline, CDR1 is SGHAT and CDR2 FQNNGV. The CDR3 extends over 13 amino acids. This CDR3 reads CASSSPRAGELFF. DNA for the CDR3: TGTGCCAGCAGCTCCCCTAGGGCCGGGGAGCTGTTTTTT.

The rearrangement links TRBV7-2 to TRBJ1-2; D might be TRBD1 (5 bases). CDR1 is SGHTA and CDR2 is FQGNSA in the germline V gene. The CDR3 consists of 13 residues. Trimming cost V 6 bases and J 9 bases, with 17 bases left between them. The CDR3 reads CASRNGGSLRYTF. CDR3 in DNA: TGTGCCAGCAGAAACGGGGGATCGCTCCGCTACACCTTC.

This clonotype was seen more than once but under ten times. V usage is TRBV2 and J usage is TRBJ1-5, with 11 nucleotides matching TRBD1. V shed 6 bases and J 7 bases; nucleotides not matched to a gene: 5. Germline CDR1 SNHLY, CDR2 FYNNEI. The CDR3 is made up of 14 amino acids. CDR3 sequence reads: CASSGQGAGQPQHF. The CDR3 nucleotides are TGTGCCAGCAGCGGACAGGGGGCGGGGCAGCCCCAGCATTTT. The entire variable domain, with the rest obtained from reference TRBV2 and TRBJ1-5, is as follows: EPEVTQTPSHQVTQMGQEVILRCVPISNHLYFYWYRQILGQKVEFLVSFYNNEISEKSEIFDDQFSVERPDGSNFTLKIRSTKLEDSAMYFCASSGQGAGQPQHFGDGTRLSIL.

This clonotype was found a few times. The V and J genes are TRBV28 and TRBJ2-1; tentative D call: TRBD2 (6 bases). V lost 6 bases and J lost 9, with 15 bases in between. The germline V gene encodes CDR1 MDHEN and CDR2 SYDVKM. The CDR3 extends over 13 amino acids. CDR3 DNA: TGTGCCAGCAGCTACCCCGGCGGGGTTGAGCAGTTCTTC. Encoded protein: CASSYPGGVEQFF. The full variable domain, completed using reference TRBV28 and TRBJ2-1, is DVKVTQSSRYLVKRTGEKVFLECVQDMDHENMFWYRQDPGLGLRLIYFSYDVKMKEKGDIPEGYSVSREKKERFSLILESASTNQTSMYLCASSYPGGVEQFFGPGTRLTVL.

CDR3 region: CASRGLAEGNEQFF. The CDR3, as DNA: TGTGCCAGCAGGGGACTAGCGGAGGGGAATGAGCAGTTCTTC. The gene calls are TRBV2 and TRBJ2-1, with 11 bases lining up with TRBD2. The germline V gene encodes CDR1 SNHLY and CDR2 FYNNEI. CDR3 size: 14 residues. The J segment lost 7 bases and the V segment lost 6 bases, leaving 5 bases of the junction unmatched.

The chain carries TRBV3-1 and TRBJ1-1; possible D gene TRBD1, 5 bases. The ends were cut back, 2 bases at V and 1 base at J, with 17 bases in the middle. The CDR3 extends over 17 amino acids. Germline values: CDR1 LGHDT, CDR2 YNNKEL (reference sequence). CDR3 sequence (DNA): TGTGCCAGCAGCCAATTCCTTAAAACAGGCCGGAACACTGAAGCTTTCTTT. Translation: CASSQFLKTGRNTEAFF.

The chain carries TRBV15 and TRBJ1-4; the D gene is possibly TRBD1 (6 bases). CDR3 length equals 15 residues. With 1 base removed from V and 7 bases from J, the gap between germline ends came to 13 bases. Germline loops: CDR1 LNHNV, CDR2 YYDKDF (reference sequence). The CDR3 nucleotides read TGTGCCACCAGCAGAGGGGGGGCGGCTCGTGAAAAACTGTTTTTT. Translated: CATSRGGAAREKLFF.

The table lists this clonotype with a few counts. J is TRBJ2-3 and V is TRBV19, with D perhaps being TRBD1 or TRBD2 (5 bases each). Trimming stripped 5 bases from V and 5 bases from J, with 11 bases between. The CDR3 length is 13 residues. Germline V gene sequence: CDR1 LNHDA, CDR2 SQIVND (reference sequence). Here the CDR3 DNA reads TGTGCCAGTAGTGAGGGGTTTCGAGATACGCAGTATTTT. Protein sequence: CASSEGFRDTQYF.

This clonotype came up a few times. This sequence joins TRBV7-2 and TRBJ2-5, with TRBD2 identical over 8 bases. Per the germline V gene, CDR1 is SGHTA and CDR2 is FQGNSA. The length of the CDR3 is 16 residues. The J segment lost 1 base and the V segment lost 5 bases, leaving 9 bases of the junction unmatched. DNA of the CDR3: TGTGCCAGCAGCCGAAGCGGGGGAGCCCCCCAAGAGACCCAGTACTTC. Translated: CASSRSGGAPQETQYF.

The rearrangement joins TRBV20-1 to TRBJ1-5, with a possible D match to TRBD1 (5 bases). This CDR3 spans 14 amino acids. V lost 1 base, J lost 4 bases, and 11 bases lay in between. CDR1 and CDR2 from the germline V gene are DFQATT and SNEGSKA (reference sequence). The CDR3 region has the DNA TGCAGTGCTAGAGTCAGGGTTGGGAATCAGCCCCAGCATTTT. Translating gives CSARVRVGNQPQHF.

This clonotype came up a few times. The chain combines TRBV7-2 with TRBJ2-5; 10 nucleotides align to TRBD1. This CDR3 is 15 amino acids long. Per the germline V gene, CDR1 is SGHTA and CDR2 is FQGNSA. J was trimmed by 6 bases and V by 2 bases; bases with no gene match: 6. CDR3 region: CASSLSGQGLKTQYF. CDR3 bases: TGTGCCAGCAGCTTATCGGGACAGGGGCTGAAGACCCAGTACTTC. Drawing the rest from reference TRBV7-2 and TRBJ2-5, the complete variable domain is GAGVSQSPSNKVTEKGKDVELRCDPISGHTALYWYRQSLGQGLEFLIYFQGNSAPDKSGLPSDRFSAERTGGSVSTLTIQRTQQEDSAVYLCASSLSGQGLKTQYFGPGTRLLVL.

Ten or more counts support this clonotype. The V call is TRBV7-2, the J call TRBJ2-5; no clear D. The CDR3 contains 13 residues. CDR1 SGHTA and CDR2 FQGNSA come from the germline V gene. The germline V and J ends were trimmed by 6 bases and 3 bases, with 11 bases remaining between them. The CDR3 region is CASSGRLKETQYF. The CDR3 DNA is TGTGCCAGCAGTGGACGGCTGAAAGAGACCCAGTACTTC.

At least ten counts were recorded for this clonotype. V gene TRBV7-2 combines with J gene TRBJ2-5, with D possibly being TRBD1 or TRBD2 (5 bases each). CDR3 length equals 13 residues. Trimming took off 5 bases at V and 5 bases at J, with 12 bases between the two ends. Germline V lookup: CDR1 SGHTA, CDR2 FQGNSA. The CDR3 bases are TGTGCCAGCAGCCAAACCTGGGGGGAGACCCAGTACTTC. It encodes CASSQTWGETQYF.

The chain has TRBV11-1 and TRBJ2-5; TRBD2 might be the D (5 bases). The germline CDR1 and CDR2 sequences are SGHAT and FQDESV (reference sequence). CDR3 length: 14 amino acids. V was clipped by 3 bases and J by 1 base, with 9 bases between them. CDR3 region: CASSLTTPQETQYF. The CDR3 nucleotides read TGTGCCAGCAGCTTGACTACCCCCCAAGAGACCCAGTACTTC.

The chain uses TRBV12-5 and TRBJ1-5; the D is unclear. V was pared by 3 bases and J by 4 bases, with 1 base between. The CDR3 runs to 11 residues. Germline loops: CDR1 LGHNT, CDR2 FRNRAP. The DNA of the CDR3 is TGTGCTAGTGGTTTTAATCAGCCCCAGCATTTT. Its translation is CASGFNQPQHF.

V and J are TRBV6-1 and TRBJ2-1; a weak D match, TRBD2 (7 bases). This CDR3 is built from 15 residues. Germline loops: CDR1 MNHNS, CDR2 SASEGT. The ends were cut back, 6 bases at V and 0 bases at J, with 12 bases in the middle. The CDR3 loop is CASSTGGLSYNEQFF. In DNA form, the CDR3 reads TGTGCCAGCAGCACCGGGGGGCTCTCCTACAATGAGCAGTTCTTC.

The V gene is TRBV20-1, the J gene TRBJ1-1; D not resolved. V gave up 6 bases and J gave up 0 bases, with 17 bases separating them. Germline values: CDR1 DFQATT, CDR2 SNEGSKA (reference sequence). CDR3 size: 15 residues. The DNA for the CDR3 is TGCAGTGCAAACCGGGCCGGCACAATGAACACTGAAGCTTTCTTT. Residues: CSANRAGTMNTEAFF.

This chain connects TRBV6-6 to TRBJ2-7; perhaps TRBD1 as D (6 bases). Deletions cut 0 bases from V and 4 bases from J, with 10 bases between. This CDR3 is 14 amino acids long. CDR1 MNHNY and CDR2 SVGAGI come from the germline V gene (reference sequence). CDR3 DNA sequence: TGTGCCAGCAGTTACTCCACAGGGTGGTACGAGCAGTACTTC. Its protein is CASSYSTGWYEQYF.

The CDR3 nucleotides are TGTGCCAGCAGCCCCATGAAGGGCTGGGAGGACACTGAAGCTTTCTTT. Its translation: CASSPMKGWEDTEAFF. This chain joins TRBV7-9 and TRBJ1-1; no definite D call. From germline, CDR1 is SEHNR and CDR2 FQNEAQ (reference sequence). The CDR3 contains 16 residues. Trimming shortened V by 5 bases and J by 3 bases, and 19 bases separated the two germline ends. The full variable domain, completed using reference TRBV7-9 and TRBJ1-1, is DTGVSQNPRHKITKRGQNVTFRCDPISEHNRLYWYRQTLGQGPEFLTYFQNEAQLEKSRLLSDRFSAERPKGSFSTLEIQRTEQGDSAMYLCASSPMKGWEDTEAFFGQGTRLTVV.

The rearrangement joins TRBV10-2 to TRBJ2-1; 8 nucleotides match TRBD2. With V trimmed by 2 bases and J by 10 bases, 10 bases remained unmatched. The CDR3 has 15 amino acids. CDR1 WSHSY and CDR2 SAAADI come from the germline V gene. Written as DNA, the CDR3 is TGCGCCAGCAGTGAGGTGCGGGGGGACTTATCCGAGCAGTTCTTC. Its translation: CASSEVRGDLSEQFF.

The V and J genes are TRBV20-1 and TRBJ1-4, with D perhaps matching TRBD1 (6 bases). Per the germline V gene, CDR1 is DFQATT and CDR2 is SNEGSKA (reference sequence). Trimming removed 1 base at V and 7 bases at J, with 7 bases between. The CDR3 sequence is 12 residues long. The CDR3 sequence: CSARGGGEKLFF. The CDR3 region has the DNA TGCAGTGCTAGAGGAGGGGGTGAAAAACTGTTTTTT.

There are a few counts of this clonotype. The gene calls are TRBV6-6 and TRBJ2-2; D gene ambiguous. V was trimmed by 9 bases and J by 6 bases, leaving 11 bases between them. This CDR3 contains 12 residues. Germline V gene lookup returns CDR1 MNHNY and CDR2 SVGAGI (reference sequence). This chain's CDR3 is CASPSPAGELFF. DNA of the CDR3: TGTGCCAGTCCTTCTCCCGCCGGGGAGCTGTTTTTT.

The chain recombines TRBV11-2 with TRBJ2-1; D may be TRBD2 (5 bases). V lost 8 bases and J 6 bases, leaving 17 bases between the germline ends. The CDR3 is 14 amino acids. Germline CDR1 and CDR2: SGHAT and FQNNGV. The CDR3: CASRLAGGLNEQFF. The DNA of the CDR3 is TGTGCCAGCCGTTTAGCAGGCGGACTCAATGAGCAGTTCTTC.

V usage is TRBV5-1 and J usage is TRBJ1-1, with D perhaps matching TRBD1 (6 bases). Germline CDR1 reads SGHRS; CDR2 reads YFSETQ. V gave up 0 bases and J gave up 3 bases, with 15 bases separating them. The CDR3 sequence is 16 residues long. In nucleotides, the CDR3 is TGCGCCAGCAGCTTGGGTGGGGGCTCGGGGGACACTGAAGCTTTCTTT. Residues: CASSLGGGSGDTEAFF.